The present TCR beta chain was sequenced within a study of CD4 T cells in relation to SARS-CoV-2 and coronaviruses (TCRdb year 2021). About the study as a whole: In the ViraFEST assay, PBMCs were grown with antigen for around nine days, and TCR beta CDR3s were then sequenced to identify antigen-specific clonal expansions. The Adaptive Biotechnologies TCR-sequencing kit was used for samples from three pre-COVID donors and for the naive versus memory experiments, whereas the other data were Illumina-based. The approximately 12 convalescent patients included 8 males and 4 females; two subjects were Hispanic. Expansion assays from other donors in the study were sequenced with a different, Illumina-based TCR-beta assay. Across all 12 patients in the convalescent cohort, the median age was roughly 38 years, with a range of roughly 20 to 75 years. At the level of individual TCR clonotypes, the study measured memory CD4+ T cell crossreactivity between SARS-CoV-2 spike protein and common cold coronavirus spike proteins. Shared crossreactive spike epitopes were mapped to their HLA restriction using patient-derived lymphoblastoid cell lines.

The full study reports these points: Pre-pandemic and post-infection samples were not both contributed by any donor, so tracing of the source of pre-existing responses was limited. Naive versus memory sequencing indicated that memory recall responses, rather than primary responses primed during culture, are detected by the assay. The study was limited by small numbers of patients and tested TCRs. Compared with monoreactive clones, crossreactive clones had significantly weaker SARS-CoV-2-driven expansion, a result consistent with antigenic imprinting. Because the crossreactivity analysis focused on spike protein, crossreactivity against other viral proteins was not assessed. In about 60% of donors, memory CD4+ clonotypes turned up that crossrecognized SARS-CoV-2 and at least one common cold coronavirus spike.

To separate naive from memory CD4+ T cells, cryopreserved PBMCs first underwent CD4 enrichment and then EasySep naive CD4+ T cell enrichment. For about ten days, roughly 100,000 sorted naive or memory CD4+ T cells were cultured together with CEF peptides and T cell-depleted PBMCs at a 1:1 ratio. In general, every peptide culture condition was set up in three replicate wells. PBMCs were isolated from leukapheresis product or whole blood by Ficoll-Paque PLUS gradient centrifugation. PBMCs were either cryopreserved at -140°C or used fresh in the expansion assay. The QIAamp Micro DNA Kit was used to extract genomic DNA from the CD4+ T cells. CEF-cultured naive and memory CD4+ T cell DNA received survey-level immunoSEQ TCR-beta sequencing. For the original study's pipeline: During preprocessing, nonproductive sequences were removed, along with CDR3s that did not begin with C, did not end with F or W, or were shorter than 7 amino acids. The MANAFEST web app identified antigen-specific clonotypes based on expansion compared with the reference and other culture wells. A clone was considered positive if significant expansion relative to the reference culture was observed in 2 of 3 replicate wells at an FDR below 0.05. A further requirement for positive clones was significant expansion compared with all other tandem wells, along with an odds ratio above 5. Cultured and uncultured naive and memory CD4+ repertoires were searched for previously identified spike- and CEF-reactive CDR3s. CDR3 homology was measured as pairwise Levenshtein distance, computed with the stringdist R package after trimming three terminal residues from each end. Imported from immuneACCESS, the table was reduced by TCRdb to in-frame sequences with V and J called. These copies leave out some clones; in studies compared against another copy, an unresolved V gene accounts for under half, and the cause of the remainder is not known. The V and J calls and the clone size are those of that table, but D and trimming were determined from the DNA. In this sample the table shows 38,000 or so clones, approximately 83% of which occur a single time. The ten largest clones represent more than 6% of the sample.

This clone was counted only a few times. Its antigen target is currently unknown. No much larger clone exists at a distance of one base, and base qualities are not known. Spanning cysteine to phenylalanine, the CDR3 consists of 14 amino acids. Of all the DNA, just the CDR3 is kept, 42 bases in frame from base 1. V loses 2 bases, J loses 6 bases, and the germline ends lie 11 bases apart. Sequences MDHEN (CDR1) and SYDVKM (CDR2) are obtained from the germline V gene. The sequenced material came from naive CD4+ T cells from PBMCs, cultured in vitro. This sample's cell subset or site label indicates: naive CD4+ T cells isolated by negative enrichment. This chain joins TRBV28 to TRBJ1-5; a tentative D match to TRBD1 spans 5 bases. This TCR was recovered from an adult with COVID-19. The CDR3 reads CASSLGGIGQPQHF. The base sequence is TGTGCCAGCAGTTTAGGGGGAATAGGTCAGCCCCAGCATTTT.